This entry lists 26 T cell receptor beta chains sequenced from one sample in a study of identical twins. TCRdb analysed the 5' RACE reads with MiXCR anew, one entry per CDR3 protein. The table records about 150,000 distinct CDR3 sequences, around 3.6% of them present only once. Sequencing was carried out using memory T cells sorted from blood. These receptor sequences come from a man aged 18 to 35 in good health.

This clonotype was seen repeatedly, ten times or more. This rearrangement joins TRBV5-1 to TRBJ2-1; TRBD2 matches 14 bases. The length of the CDR3 is 18 residues. CDR1 is SGHRS, CDR2 YFSETQ, per germline. V dropped 4 bases and J dropped 8; count of bases not matched to a gene: 14. The DNA for the CDR3 is TGCGCCAGCAGCGAGGGACTAGCGGGAGTGCGGCCGGGGGATGAGCAGTTCTTC. Translation: CASSEGLAGVRPGDEQFF.

This clonotype was counted at least ten times. The chain couples TRBV12-3 or TRBV12-4 to TRBJ2-3, with 8 bases aligning to TRBD2. V lost 5 bases and J lost 0; bases outside the gene matches: 13. There are 18 residues in the CDR3. In DNA, the CDR3 is TGTGCCAGCAGTAGACTCACGAGTAGCGGGGATAGCACAGATACGCAGTATTTT. This encodes CASSRLTSSGDSTDTQYF.

This clonotype was recorded many times. This rearrangement joins TRBV11-1 to TRBJ2-5, with 11 bases fitting TRBD2. Germline V gene lookup returns CDR1 SGHAT and CDR2 FQDESV (reference sequence). The CDR3 consists of 16 residues. V trimming: 3 bases; J trimming: 2 bases; junction bases outside the gene matches: 5. CDR3 nucleotides: TGTGCCAGCAGCTTTCCGGGACTAGCGGCACAAGAGACCCAGTACTTC. Encoded protein: CASSFPGLAAQETQYF.

This clonotype was recorded many times. The rearrangement links TRBV20-1 to TRBJ2-7, with TRBD2 matching 8 bases. The CDR3 has 10 residues. The germline gives CDR1 DFQATT, CDR2 SNEGSKA (reference sequence). Losses at the gene ends were 6 bases for V and 6 bases for J; bases not matched to a gene: 1. The CDR3 spells CSAAGAEQYF. CDR3 coding DNA: TGCAGTGCAGCGGGGGCCGAGCAGTACTTC.

This clonotype occurred many times. The rearrangement joins TRBV20-1 to TRBJ2-1; 16 nucleotides line up with TRBD2. Germline assignment: CDR1 DFQATT and CDR2 SNEGSKA (reference sequence). The CDR3 loop spans 15 amino acids. The ends lost 6 bases at V and 9 bases at J; junction bases unmatched: 8. The CDR3 DNA reads TGCAGTGCCTCAGGGGGGACTAGCGGGAGGGTTGAGCAGTTCTTC. Residues: CSASGGTSGRVEQFF.

This clonotype was picked up many times. The rearrangement links TRBV12-3 or TRBV12-4 to TRBJ2-2; TRBD2 is a possible D gene (7 bases). Trimming shortened V by 5 bases and J by 5 bases, and 12 bases separated the two germline ends. The CDR3 covers 14 residues. The CDR3 coding sequence is TGTGCCAGCAGTCTACAGGGAGGGACCGGGGAGCTGTTTTTT. This encodes CASSLQGGTGELFF.

In its sample, this clonotype was seen many times. The rearrangement uses TRBV29-1 and TRBJ2-7, with TRBD2 matching over 8 bases. Germline values: CDR1 SQVTM, CDR2 ANQGSEA. Trimming removed 4 bases from V and 6 bases from J; junction bases left unmatched: 8. The CDR3 consists of 13 residues. CDR3 nucleotide sequence: TGCAGCGTTGGGGTAGCGGGGTCCACCGAGCAGTACGTC. Encoded protein: CSVGVAGSTEQYV.

At least ten counts were recorded for this clonotype. The V call is TRBV3-1, the J call TRBJ2-2, with 7 nucleotides matching TRBD2. Looked up from germline, CDR1 is LGHDT and CDR2 is YNNKEL (reference sequence). The V and J ends lost 1 base and 9 bases, in that order; junction bases with no gene match: 8. The CDR3 loop spans 15 amino acids. The CDR3 DNA sequence: TGTGCCAGCAGCCAAGCTGCCAGCGGGGTCCGGGAGCTGTTTTTT. As protein: CASSQAASGVRELFF.

At least ten counts were recorded for this clonotype. CDR3 bases: TGTGCCACCAGTGACCGGACCCTATTAGGCGGGACCCAGTACTTC. Amino acids: CATSDRTLLGGTQYF. This rearrangement joins TRBV24-1 to TRBJ2-5, with D unresolved. The CDR3 runs 15 residues. V was trimmed by 4 bases and J by 7 bases, leaving 18 bases between them. CDR1 KGHDR and CDR2 SFDVKD come from the germline V gene.

At least ten counts were recorded for this clonotype. This chain links TRBV3-1 with TRBJ2-5; D call uncertain. The CDR3 loop spans 14 amino acids. Per germline, CDR1 LGHDT and CDR2 YNNKEL (reference sequence). Trimming removed 1 base at V and 2 bases at J, with 8 bases between. CDR3 region: CASSQVRQQETQYF. DNA for the CDR3: TGTGCCAGCAGCCAAGTCAGGCAGCAAGAGACCCAGTACTTC.

This clonotype was detected ten times or more. This sequence joins TRBV9 and TRBJ2-3; D call uncertain. V was shortened by 4 bases and J by 5 bases, with 8 bases between the two germline ends. Per germline, CDR1 SGDLS and CDR2 YYNGEE. The CDR3 covers 12 residues. CDR3 protein: CASSSHGDTQYF. For the CDR3, the DNA is TGTGCCAGCAGCTCCCACGGAGATACGCAGTATTTT.

This clonotype was seen repeatedly, ten times or more. The gene calls are TRBV6-5 and TRBJ2-3; D is possibly TRBD1 (6 bases). The V end lost 0 bases, the J end lost 1 base, and 8 bases lay between the germline ends. Germline V gene lookup returns CDR1 MNHEY and CDR2 SVGAGI. The CDR3 length is 15 residues. CDR3 DNA sequence: TGTGCCAGCAGTTACTCGCCAGGGGGCACAGATACGCAGTATTTT. Translation: CASSYSPGGTDTQYF.

In this sample, this clonotype turned up a few times. V is TRBV24-1 and J is TRBJ2-7; TRBD2 matches 11 bases. The V gene end was trimmed by 2 bases and the J gene end by 4 bases; junction bases not matched to a gene: 9. CDR3 length equals 17 residues. From germline, CDR1 is KGHDR and CDR2 SFDVKD. In DNA, the CDR3 is TGTGCCACCAGTGATTGCCCCACTAGCGGGAGTGTGTACGAGCAGTACGTC. Protein: CATSDCPTSGSVYEQYV.

Ten or more counts support this clonotype. The rearrangement joins TRBV15 to TRBJ2-7, with 8 bases that match TRBD1. Germline V gene data show CDR1 as LNHNV and CDR2 as YYDKDF (reference sequence). The trim removed 1 base at V and 5 bases at J, leaving 7 bases unmatched. This CDR3 has 15 residues. The CDR3 is CATSRAGTGRNEQYF. CDR3 nucleotide sequence: TGTGCCACCAGCAGAGCCGGGACAGGTCGAAACGAGCAGTACTTC.

This clonotype was detected ten times or more. The chain combines TRBV6-1 with TRBJ1-5; TRBD1 matches at 9 bases. CDR3 length equals 16 residues. Per the germline V gene, CDR1 is MNHNS and CDR2 is SASEGT. The trim removed 5 bases at V and 5 bases at J, leaving 10 bases unmatched. This chain's CDR3 is CASSPGQGLSDQPQHF. The CDR3 nucleotides read TGTGCCAGCAGTCCGGGACAGGGTCTCTCGGATCAGCCCCAGCATTTT.

This clonotype was seen at least ten times. V and J are TRBV30 and TRBJ1-3, with D possibly being TRBD1 (6 bases). The germline V gene has CDR1 GTSNPN and CDR2 SVGIG (reference sequence). CDR3 length equals 15 residues. The V end was cut by 4 bases, the J end by 2 bases, with 15 bases between. The CDR3 region has the DNA TGTGCCTGGAACCCGCAGGGGCCCCCTGGAAACACCATATATTTT. Its protein is CAWNPQGPPGNTIYF. The variable domain in full, with the rest retrieved from reference TRBV30 and TRBJ1-3, is SQTIHQWPATLVQPVGSPLSLECTVEGTSNPNLYWYRQAAGRGLQLLFYSVGIGQISSEVPQNLSASRPQDRQFILSSKKLLLSDSGFYLCAWNPQGPPGNTIYFGEGSWLTVV.

This clonotype has a count of ten or more. The rearrangement links TRBV3-1 to TRBJ2-7; possible D gene TRBD1, 6 bases. Germline lookup yields CDR1 LGHDT and CDR2 YNNKEL (reference sequence). The CDR3 has 13 amino acids. Trimming stripped 3 bases from V and 6 bases from J, with 12 bases between. CDR3 residues: CASSQNRASEQYV. The CDR3 nucleotides read TGTGCCAGCAGCCAGAACAGGGCTTCCGAGCAGTACGTC.

This clonotype was observed at least ten times. A junction end diverges from the germline sequence, so it may reflect a read error. The chain employs TRBV11-2 and TRBJ1-1; no firm D call. CDR1 SGHAT and CDR2 FQNNGV come from the germline V gene. The CDR3 is made up of 13 amino acids. The CDR3 DNA sequence: TGTGCCAGCAGCTTAGACCTGAACATTGAAGCTTTCTTT. Encoded protein: CASSLDLNIEAFF.

This clonotype was found many times. The V call is TRBV6-1, the J call TRBJ1-6, with D possibly matching TRBD1 (5 bases). Germline values: CDR1 MNHNS, CDR2 SASEGT. The V end lost 6 bases, the J end lost 0 bases, and 18 bases lay between the germline ends. The CDR3 is 18 residues long. Here the CDR3 reads CASSQYVGGASYNSPLHF. The CDR3 DNA is TGTGCCAGCAGCCAGTATGTGGGGGGAGCCTCCTATAATTCACCCCTCCACTTT.

This clonotype was seen only a few times. The chain employs TRBV18 and TRBJ1-1; D is perhaps TRBD1 (5 bases). The CDR3 sequence is 12 residues long. Germline V gives CDR1 KGHSH, CDR2 LQKENI. V was pared by 1 base and J by 11 bases, with 11 bases between. The CDR3 DNA reads TGTGCCAGCTCACCACGGGGCGAGAGGGCTTTCTTT. It codes for CASSPRGERAFF. Supplemented by reference TRBV18 and TRBJ1-1, the full variable domain reads NAGVMQNPRHLVRRRGQEARLRCSPMKGHSHVYWYRQLPEEGLKFMVYLQKENIIDESGMPKERFSAEFPKEGPSILRIQQVVRGDSAAYFCASSPRGERAFFGQGTRLTVV.

This clonotype was counted ten times or more. The chain joins TRBV6-1 to TRBJ2-2, with D maybe TRBD1 (6 bases). Germline values: CDR1 MNHNS, CDR2 SASEGT. Trimming stripped 5 bases from V and 4 bases from J, with 17 bases between. The CDR3 is 16 residues long. The chain's CDR3 is CASSLGAGRFTGELFF. The CDR3 DNA reads TGTGCCAGCAGTCTGGGGGCAGGGCGGTTCACCGGGGAGCTGTTTTTT.

This clonotype was picked up many times. The CDR3 region has the DNA TGTGCCAGCAGTGCCGTCAAAGTGTCCCAGTACTTC. Residues: CASSAVKVSQYF. V gene TRBV12-3 or TRBV12-4 combines with J gene TRBJ2-5; D remains unclear. The CDR3 has 12 amino acids. V lost 5 bases, J lost 9 bases, and 13 bases lay in between.

The CDR3 nucleotides read TGTGCCATCAGTGAGCCCGGGAAAAGAGACACCATATATTTT. Amino acid sequence: CAISEPGKRDTIYF. This chain connects TRBV10-3 to TRBJ1-3; D not certain. Between the trimmed V and J ends, which lost 2 bases and 8 bases, there was a span of 13 bases. Germline V CDR1 and CDR2: ENHRY, SYGVKD. This CDR3 has 14 amino acids.

This clonotype showed up many times. This chain links TRBV24-1 with TRBJ2-2, with D perhaps matching TRBD2 (6 bases). In germline, CDR1 is KGHDR, CDR2 SFDVKD. The V and J ends lost 4 bases and 1 base respectively, with 9 bases between them. The length of the CDR3 is 15 residues. CDR3 sequence: CATSEEGGNTGELFF. The CDR3 DNA reads as TGTGCCACCAGTGAGGAGGGAGGGAACACCGGGGAGCTGTTTTTT.

Ten or more counts support this clonotype. V usage is TRBV3-1 and J usage is TRBJ1-1; D possibly corresponds to TRBD1 (6 bases). This CDR3 is built from 17 residues. Looked up from germline, CDR1 is LGHDT and CDR2 is YNNKEL (reference sequence). V lost 5 bases, J lost 4 bases, and 23 bases lay in between. DNA of the CDR3: TGTGCCAGCAGCGCCGGGGGTAGGGGGACCAGTAGCACTGAAGCTTTCTTT. Translating gives CASSAGGRGTSSTEAFF.

The sample holds many counts of this clonotype. This chain connects TRBV9 to TRBJ2-7; D assignment may be TRBD1 or TRBD2 (5 bases each). The CDR3 contains 14 residues. Germline V gene sequence: CDR1 SGDLS, CDR2 YYNGEE. Trimming pared 3 bases from V and 2 bases from J, leaving 12 bases between. CDR3 amino acids: CASSGGPAPYEQYF. DNA for the CDR3: TGTGCCAGCAGCGGGGGACCTGCCCCCTACGAGCAGTACTTC. The whole variable domain, remainder taken from reference TRBV9 and TRBJ2-7, is DSGVTQTPKHLITATGQRVTLRCSPRSGDLSVYWYQQSLDQGLQFLIQYYNGEERAKGNILERFSAQQFPDLHSELNLSSLELGDSALYFCASSGGPAPYEQYFGPGTRLTVT.